In its sample, the clone carrying this TCR beta chain was seen many times. The junction had 6 bases not matched to a gene; V was cut back by 0 bases and J by 9 bases. Germline-derived CDR1 and CDR2 are SGHRS and YFSETQ. The length of the CDR3 is 15 residues. This sample was included in a study of T cells in Graves' hyperthyroidism and ophthalmopathy. RNA transcripts gave rise to amplified TCR beta CDR3 regions. In the first-round RT-PCR of the TCR CDR3, the HTBI primer set was used. One entry per CDR3 protein results from TCRdb running MiXCR on the multiplex PCR reads. The table includes 300,000 to 350,000 distinct CDR3 sequences, around 20% detected once.

J is TRBJ2-1 and V is TRBV5-1, with 10 positions matching TRBD2. Sample: blood. The clonotype originates from a woman aged 50 to 60 with Graves' hyperthyroidism. The CDR3 spells CASSLDSGGSSEQFF. CDR3 DNA: TGCGCCAGCAGCTTGGATAGCGGGGGGTCCAGTGAGCAGTTCTTC.